Here is one T cell receptor beta chain with its context. The target antigen is unknown. The data derive from a study of vaccination effects on CD4 cells after COVID-19. Study overall: The post-vaccine samples were taken, at the median, 72 days after the second dose.

The assay was immunoSEQ multiplex PCR, and TCRdb's table has in-frame clones only and misses some. In the table there are 25,000 to 35,000 clones, roughly 74% of which are singletons. Before sequencing, viral peptide pools were used by the ViraFEST assay to expand antigen-specific CD4+ T cells. Following a roughly 10-day culture, CD4+ T cells were purified. The participants, recipients of two vaccine doses, got either BNT162b2 or mRNA-1273. CDR3 size: 15 residues. The germline V and J ends were trimmed by 1 base and 7 bases, with 11 bases remaining between them. From germline, CDR1 is MGHRA and CDR2 YSYEKL.

Sequencing used CD4+ T cells from PBMCs cultured with HCoV-OC43 spike peptides, obtained after COVID-19 vaccination. Subset defined: HCoV-OC43 spike overlapping peptide pool stimulation. The V gene is TRBV4-1, the J gene TRBJ1-6; D ambiguous. This receptor was taken from a human donor who received a COVID-19 vaccine. The CDR3 sequence: CASSQVGGGNSPLHF. CDR3 sequence (DNA): TGCGCCAGCAGCCAAGTGGGCGGTGGAAATTCACCCCTCCACTTT.